The rows below give T cell receptor beta chains drawn from one sample of a study of cytomegalovirus exposure and HLA in healthy donors. Measured with immunoSEQ multiplex PCR; TCRdb has only the in-frame clones, and not every one. The sample holds approximately 110,000 clones; around 76% are singletons and the top ten take approximately 8%. The sample consisted of PBMCs. The receptors stem from a man aged 35-49 years in good health and CMV-seropositive. Both conserved end residues are trimmed from each CDR3. Rows give clone size only sometimes, using once, few, many, or a class for an expanded clone.

>NA|TRBV7-9
ASSLLQGAEAF
>NA|TRBV10-3
AISETGAYEQY
>NA|TRBV5-4
ASRSGTSGSYEQY
>NA|TRBV6-1
ASIRGTGFYEQY
>NA|TRBV14
ASSQDPQGGGANVLT
>NA|TRBV5-1
ASSPLSGTGVEETQY
>NA|TRBV6-1
ASSVLAAYNEQF
>NA|TRBV9
ASSVAGVSYNEQF
>NA|TRBV30
AWSTTGGGSQY
>few|TRBV7-2
ASSSDGSSYEQY
>NA|TRBV5-6
ASSLDWTGGGYT
>NA|TRBV7-2
ASSIQGARYTEAF
>NA|TRBV10-2
ASTHSGEQETQY
>NA|TRBV7-2
ASSPQSAWANGLT
>once|TRBV7-9
ASGGTSSGNTIY
>NA|TRBV4-1
ASSLSGANTEAF
>few|TRBV28
ASSPGTSGRGRGTDTQY
>NA|TRBV7-9
ASSLVESSYNSPLH
>NA|TRBV14
ASSQDTGLSYEQY
>NA|TRBV28
ATGGGLSYEQY
>NA|TRBV9
ASSVGAVSGYT
>NA|TRBV6-4
ASSDFAGQGYNGYT
>NA|TRBV2
ASDDPNQNSQY
>NA|TRBV6-1
ASSASSGGASGTQY
>NA|TRBV19
ASSGVGTSDYEQY
>NA|TRBV6-1
ASSSRQGGSYEQY
>NA|TRBV7-2
ASSLATGLYSNQPQH
>NA|TRBV5-1
ASSLWGDHGYT
>NA|TRBV11-2
ASSLGRDAYNEQF
>few|TRBV7-9
ASSLGSGVRGETQY
>once|TRBV30
AWSPPGTEQF
>NA|TRBV28
ASSNPGQGGHEQY
>few|TRBV18
ASSPGVSGNTIY
>NA|TRBV7-2
ASSDVAGLNNEQF
>NA|TRBV11-2
ASSSQAGVTYTGELF
>NA|TRBV18
ASSPGTGIEQF
>NA|TRBV7-3
ASSEYGYGYT
>NA|TRBV10-2
ASNNHRQGKTNTEAF
>NA|TRBV7-6
ASSLGQGGNEQY